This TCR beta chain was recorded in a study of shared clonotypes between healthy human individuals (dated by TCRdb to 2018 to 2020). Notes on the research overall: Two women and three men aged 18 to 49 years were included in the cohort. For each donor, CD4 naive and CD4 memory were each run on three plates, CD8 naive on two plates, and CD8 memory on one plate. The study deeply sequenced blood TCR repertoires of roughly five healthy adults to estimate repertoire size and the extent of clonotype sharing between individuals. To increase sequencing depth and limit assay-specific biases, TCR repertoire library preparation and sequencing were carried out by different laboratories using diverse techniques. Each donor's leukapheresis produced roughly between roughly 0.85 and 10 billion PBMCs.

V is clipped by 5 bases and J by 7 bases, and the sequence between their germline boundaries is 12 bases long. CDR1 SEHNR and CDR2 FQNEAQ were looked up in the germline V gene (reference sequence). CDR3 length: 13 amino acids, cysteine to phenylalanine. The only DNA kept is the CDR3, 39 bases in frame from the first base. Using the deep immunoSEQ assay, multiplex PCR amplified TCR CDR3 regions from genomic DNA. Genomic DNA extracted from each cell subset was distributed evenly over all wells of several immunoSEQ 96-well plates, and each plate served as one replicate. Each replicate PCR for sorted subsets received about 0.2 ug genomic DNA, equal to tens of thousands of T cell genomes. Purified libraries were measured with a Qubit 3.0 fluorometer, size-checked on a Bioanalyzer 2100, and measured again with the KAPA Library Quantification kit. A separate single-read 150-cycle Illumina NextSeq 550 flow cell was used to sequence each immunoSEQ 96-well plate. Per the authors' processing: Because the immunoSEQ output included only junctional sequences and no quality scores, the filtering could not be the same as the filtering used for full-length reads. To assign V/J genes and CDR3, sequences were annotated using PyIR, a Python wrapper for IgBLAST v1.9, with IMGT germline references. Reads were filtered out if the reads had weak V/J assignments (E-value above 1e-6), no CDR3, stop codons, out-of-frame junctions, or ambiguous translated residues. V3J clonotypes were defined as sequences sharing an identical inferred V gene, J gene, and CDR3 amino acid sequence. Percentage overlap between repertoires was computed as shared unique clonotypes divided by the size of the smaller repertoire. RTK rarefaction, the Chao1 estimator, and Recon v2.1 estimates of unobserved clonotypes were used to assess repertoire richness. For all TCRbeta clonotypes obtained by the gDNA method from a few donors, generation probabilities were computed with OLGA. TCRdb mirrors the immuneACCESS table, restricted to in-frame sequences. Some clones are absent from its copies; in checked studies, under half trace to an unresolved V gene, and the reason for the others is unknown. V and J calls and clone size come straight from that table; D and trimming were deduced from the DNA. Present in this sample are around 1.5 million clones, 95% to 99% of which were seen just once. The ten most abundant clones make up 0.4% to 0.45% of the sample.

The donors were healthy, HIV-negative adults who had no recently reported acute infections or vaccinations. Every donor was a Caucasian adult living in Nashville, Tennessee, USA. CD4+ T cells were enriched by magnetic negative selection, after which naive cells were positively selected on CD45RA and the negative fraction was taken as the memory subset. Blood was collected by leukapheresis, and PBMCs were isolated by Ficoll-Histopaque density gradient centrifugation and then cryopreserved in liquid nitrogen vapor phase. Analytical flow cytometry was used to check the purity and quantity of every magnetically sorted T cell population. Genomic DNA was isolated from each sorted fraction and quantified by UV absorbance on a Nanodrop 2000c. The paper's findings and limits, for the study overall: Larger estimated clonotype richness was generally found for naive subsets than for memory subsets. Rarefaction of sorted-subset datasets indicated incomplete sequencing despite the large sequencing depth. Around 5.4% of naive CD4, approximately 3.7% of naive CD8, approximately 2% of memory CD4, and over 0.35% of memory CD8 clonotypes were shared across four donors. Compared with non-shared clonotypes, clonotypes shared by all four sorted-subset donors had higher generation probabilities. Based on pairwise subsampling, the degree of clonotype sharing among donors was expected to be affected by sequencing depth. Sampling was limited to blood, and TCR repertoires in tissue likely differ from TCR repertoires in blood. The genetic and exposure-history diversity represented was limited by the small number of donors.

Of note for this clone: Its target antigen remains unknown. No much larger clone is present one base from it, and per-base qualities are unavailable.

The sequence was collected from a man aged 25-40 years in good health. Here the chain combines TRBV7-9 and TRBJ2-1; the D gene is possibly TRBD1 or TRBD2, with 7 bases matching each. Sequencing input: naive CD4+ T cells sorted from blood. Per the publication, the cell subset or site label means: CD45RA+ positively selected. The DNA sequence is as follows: TGTGCCAGCAGCAGACAGGGAGGGAATGAGCAGTTCTTC. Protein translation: CASSRQGGNEQFF.